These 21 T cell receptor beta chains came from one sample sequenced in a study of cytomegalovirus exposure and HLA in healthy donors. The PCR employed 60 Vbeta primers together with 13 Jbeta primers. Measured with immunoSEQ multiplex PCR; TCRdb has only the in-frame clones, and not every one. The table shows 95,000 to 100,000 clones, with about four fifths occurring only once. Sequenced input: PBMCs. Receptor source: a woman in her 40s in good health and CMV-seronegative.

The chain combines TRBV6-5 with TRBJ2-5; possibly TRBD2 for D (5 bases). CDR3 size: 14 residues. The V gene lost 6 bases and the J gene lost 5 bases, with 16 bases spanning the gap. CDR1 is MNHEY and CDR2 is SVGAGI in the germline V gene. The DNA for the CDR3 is TGTGCCAGCAGCGCTGGACTTAAGTGGGAGACCCAGTACTTC. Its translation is CASSAGLKWETQYF.

The CDR3, as DNA: TGTGCCAGCAGGCGACTAGCTGCTCAAGATACGCAGTATTTT. Translating it yields CASRRLAAQDTQYF. This chain uses TRBV11-2 with TRBJ2-3, with 7 bases lining up with TRBD2. The CDR3 is 14 residues long. Germline assignment: CDR1 SGHAT and CDR2 FQNNGV. V was pared by 6 bases and J by 5 bases, with 8 bases of the junction left unmatched.

The CDR3 loop is CASSQDGPLFETQYF. The CDR3 region has the DNA TGCGCCAGCAGCCAAGATGGGCCACTTTTCGAGACCCAGTACTTC. The rearrangement joins TRBV4-1 to TRBJ2-5; D is unclear. The length of the CDR3 is 15 residues. CDR1 MGHRA and CDR2 YSYEKL come from the germline V gene. The V end lost 0 bases, the J end lost 5 bases, and 13 bases lay between the germline ends.

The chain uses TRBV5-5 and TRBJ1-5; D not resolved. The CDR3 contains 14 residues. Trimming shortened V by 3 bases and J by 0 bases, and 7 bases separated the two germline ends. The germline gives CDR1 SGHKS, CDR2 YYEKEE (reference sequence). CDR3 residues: CASSSSYSNQPQHF. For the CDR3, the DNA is TGTGCCAGCAGCTCGTCGTATAGCAATCAGCCCCAGCATTTT.

CDR3 residues: CASSVQTGLGTQYF. The CDR3 DNA sequence: TGTGCCAGCAGCGTCCAGACAGGGCTGGGGACCCAGTACTTC. The rearrangement joins TRBV13 to TRBJ2-5; TRBD1 agrees at 7 bases. The V segment lost 5 bases and the J segment 7 bases; nucleotides outside the gene matches: 10. The CDR3 runs 14 residues. Per the germline V gene, CDR1 is PRHDT and CDR2 is FYEKMQ (reference sequence).

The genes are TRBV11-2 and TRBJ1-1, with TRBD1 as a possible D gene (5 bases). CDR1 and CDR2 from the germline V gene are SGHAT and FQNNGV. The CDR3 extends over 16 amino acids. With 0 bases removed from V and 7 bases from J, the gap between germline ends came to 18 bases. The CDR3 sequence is CASSLEWGIREIEAFF. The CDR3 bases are TGTGCCAGCAGCTTAGAGTGGGGGATCCGGGAGATTGAAGCTTTCTTT.

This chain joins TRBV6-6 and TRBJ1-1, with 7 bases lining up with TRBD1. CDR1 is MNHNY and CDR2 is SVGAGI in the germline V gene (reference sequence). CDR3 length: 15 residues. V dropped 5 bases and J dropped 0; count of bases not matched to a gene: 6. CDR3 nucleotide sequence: TGTGCCAGCAGTCACGGACAGGAGCTGAACACTGAAGCTTTCTTT. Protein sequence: CASSHGQELNTEAFF.

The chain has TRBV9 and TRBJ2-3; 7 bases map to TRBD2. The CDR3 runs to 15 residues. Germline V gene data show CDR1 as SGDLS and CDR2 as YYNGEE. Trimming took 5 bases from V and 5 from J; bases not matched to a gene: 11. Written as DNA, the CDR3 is TGTGCCAGCAGTGTCGTCGGCGGGAGAAGAGATACGCAGTATTTT. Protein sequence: CASSVVGGRRDTQYF.

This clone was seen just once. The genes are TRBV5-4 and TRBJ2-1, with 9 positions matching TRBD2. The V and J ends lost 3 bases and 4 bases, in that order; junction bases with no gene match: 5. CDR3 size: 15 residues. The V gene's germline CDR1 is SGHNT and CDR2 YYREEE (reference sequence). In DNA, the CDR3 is TGTGCCAGCAGCTGGGGCCTAGCGGGGTACAATGAGCAGTTCTTC. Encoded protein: CASSWGLAGYNEQFF.

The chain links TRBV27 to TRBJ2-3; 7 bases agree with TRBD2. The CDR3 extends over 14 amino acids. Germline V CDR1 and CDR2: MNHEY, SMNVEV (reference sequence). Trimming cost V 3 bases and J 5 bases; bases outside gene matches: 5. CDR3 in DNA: TGTGCCAGCAGTTTCGGGACTAAAGGAGATACGCAGTATTTT. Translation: CASSFGTKGDTQYF.

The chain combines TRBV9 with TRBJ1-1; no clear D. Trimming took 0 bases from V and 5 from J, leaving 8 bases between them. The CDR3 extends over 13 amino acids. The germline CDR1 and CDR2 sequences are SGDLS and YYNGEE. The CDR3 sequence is CASSVAYGTEAFF. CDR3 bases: TGTGCCAGCAGCGTAGCTTACGGGACTGAAGCTTTCTTT.

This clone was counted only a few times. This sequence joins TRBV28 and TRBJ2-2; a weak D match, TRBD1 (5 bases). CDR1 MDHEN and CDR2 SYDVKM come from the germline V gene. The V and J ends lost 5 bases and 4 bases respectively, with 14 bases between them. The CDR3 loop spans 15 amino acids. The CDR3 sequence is CASSLQGLGTGELFF. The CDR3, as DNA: TGTGCCAGCAGTCTCCAGGGCCTGGGCACCGGGGAGCTGTTTTTT.

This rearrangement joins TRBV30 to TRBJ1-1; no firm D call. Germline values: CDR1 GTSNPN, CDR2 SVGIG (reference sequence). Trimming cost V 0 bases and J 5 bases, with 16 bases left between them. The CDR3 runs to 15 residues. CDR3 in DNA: TGTGCCTGGAGTGTAAGTGGGCGCTTGGGTACTGAAGCTTTCTTT. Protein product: CAWSVSGRLGTEAFF.

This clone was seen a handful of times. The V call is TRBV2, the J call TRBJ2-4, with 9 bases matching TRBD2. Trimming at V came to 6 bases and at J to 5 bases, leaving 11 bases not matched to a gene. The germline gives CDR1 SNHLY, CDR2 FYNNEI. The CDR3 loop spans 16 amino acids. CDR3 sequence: CASRDLLAGGENIQYF. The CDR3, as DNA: TGTGCCAGCAGGGACCTACTAGCGGGCGGCGAAAACATTCAGTACTTC.

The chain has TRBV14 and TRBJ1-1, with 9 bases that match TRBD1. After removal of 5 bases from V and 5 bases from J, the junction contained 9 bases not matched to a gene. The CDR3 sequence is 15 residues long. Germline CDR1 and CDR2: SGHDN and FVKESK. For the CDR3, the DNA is TGTGCCAGCAGCAACTTGGGACAGGGCTGGACTGAAGCTTTCTTT. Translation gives CASSNLGQGWTEAFF.

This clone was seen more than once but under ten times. The CDR3 nucleotides read TGCAGCGTTGAAGAAGGAGCGGGAAACACCATATATTTT. Encoded protein: CSVEEGAGNTIYF. The rearrangement joins TRBV29-1 to TRBJ1-3; D is unclear. The CDR3 runs to 13 residues. V dropped 0 bases and J dropped 4 bases, with 7 bases sitting between them. Germline assignment: CDR1 SQVTM and CDR2 ANQGSEA.

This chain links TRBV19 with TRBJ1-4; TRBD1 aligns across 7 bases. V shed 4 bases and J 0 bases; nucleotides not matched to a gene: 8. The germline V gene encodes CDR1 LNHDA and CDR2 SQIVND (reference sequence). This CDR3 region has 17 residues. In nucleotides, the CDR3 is TGTGCCAGTAGTACGATCTCTACAGGGGCAACTAATGAAAAACTGTTTTTT. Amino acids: CASSTISTGATNEKLFF.

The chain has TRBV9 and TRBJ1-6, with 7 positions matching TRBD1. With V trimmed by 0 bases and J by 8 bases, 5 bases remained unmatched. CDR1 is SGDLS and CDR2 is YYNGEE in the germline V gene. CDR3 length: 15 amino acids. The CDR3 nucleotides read TGTGCCAGCAGCGTAGAAGGCCAGGGGGATTCACCCCTCCACTTT. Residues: CASSVEGQGDSPLHF.

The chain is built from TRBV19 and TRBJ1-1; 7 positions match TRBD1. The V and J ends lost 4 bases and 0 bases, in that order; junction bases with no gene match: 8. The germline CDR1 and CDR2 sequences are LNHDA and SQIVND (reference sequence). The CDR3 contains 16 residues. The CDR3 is CASSRRTGAMNTEAFF. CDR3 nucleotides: TGTGCCAGTAGTAGGCGTACAGGGGCTATGAACACTGAAGCTTTCTTT.

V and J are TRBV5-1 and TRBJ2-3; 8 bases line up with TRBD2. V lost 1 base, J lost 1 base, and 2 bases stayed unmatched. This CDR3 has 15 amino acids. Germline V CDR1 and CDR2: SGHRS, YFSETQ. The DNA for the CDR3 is TGCGCCAGCAGCTTGAGCGGGGGAGGCACAGATACGCAGTATTTT. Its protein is CASSLSGGGTDTQYF.

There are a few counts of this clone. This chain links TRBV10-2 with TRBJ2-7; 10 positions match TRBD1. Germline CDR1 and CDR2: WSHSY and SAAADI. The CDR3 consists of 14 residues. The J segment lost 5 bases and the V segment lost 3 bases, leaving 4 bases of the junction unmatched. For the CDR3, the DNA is TGCGCCAGCAGTGACCGGGACAGGGGTCACGAGCAGTACTTC. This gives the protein CASSDRDRGHEQYF.